This T cell receptor beta chain was obtained from a study of T cells in Graves' hyperthyroidism and ophthalmopathy. Based on clinical symptoms, serum thyroxine and TRAb, thyroid ultrasound and orbital computed tomography, diagnoses were reached. Fresh peripheral blood, 8 to 10 ml, was the source of the PBMCs. This clonotype was counted ten times or more. Amplified TCR beta CDR3 regions derived from RNA transcripts. The TCR CDR3 was amplified in a first-round RT-PCR using the HTBI primer set. One entry per CDR3 protein results from TCRdb running MiXCR on the multiplex PCR reads. The sample has 250,000 to 400,000 distinct CDR3 sequences, around 15% seen once. The CDR3 sequence is 15 residues long. J gave up 3 bases and V 4 bases, and 8 bases lay outside the gene matches.

This sequence originates from a woman aged 40 to 49 with Graves' ophthalmopathy. V usage is TRBV12-3 or TRBV12-4 and J usage is TRBJ2-7; 8 nucleotides line up with TRBD2. Sequenced material: blood. The CDR3 DNA is TGTGCCAGCAGTTCGCCGGGACTAGTTAGCTACGAGCAGTACTTC. Protein product: CASSSPGLVSYEQYF.